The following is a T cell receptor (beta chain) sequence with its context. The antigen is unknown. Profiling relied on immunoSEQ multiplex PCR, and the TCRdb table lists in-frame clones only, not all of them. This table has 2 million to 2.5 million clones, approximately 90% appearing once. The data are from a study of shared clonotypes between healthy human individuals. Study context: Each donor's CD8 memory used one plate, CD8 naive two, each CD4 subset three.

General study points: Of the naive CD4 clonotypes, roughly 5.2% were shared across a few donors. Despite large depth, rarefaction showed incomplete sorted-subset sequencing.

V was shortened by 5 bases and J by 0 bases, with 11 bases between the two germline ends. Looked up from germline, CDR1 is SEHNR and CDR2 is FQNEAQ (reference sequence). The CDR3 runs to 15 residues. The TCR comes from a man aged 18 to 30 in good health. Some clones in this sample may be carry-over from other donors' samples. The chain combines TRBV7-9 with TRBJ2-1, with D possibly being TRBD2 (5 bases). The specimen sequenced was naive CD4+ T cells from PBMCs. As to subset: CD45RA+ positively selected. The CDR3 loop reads CASSPQGSSYNEQFF. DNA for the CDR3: TGTGCCAGCAGCCCCCAAGGGAGCTCCTACAATGAGCAGTTCTTC.